This T cell receptor beta chain was recorded in a study of low-dose radiotherapy and immunotherapy resistance in tumors. Study-level information: Cyclophosphamide infusions of 200 mg/m2 came every two weeks, one day before radiation-immunotherapy.

First-strand cDNA relied on TRAV- and TRBV-specific primers spanning alpha and beta chains. TCRs were put through about 20 PCR cycles of amplification with Phusion. A constant-region primer and the V-primer adapter served as the primer pair. Researchers amplified the isolated mRNA using in vitro transcription. One entry per CDR3 protein, called by TCRdb with MiXCR from the reads. The repertoire holds approximately 42,000 distinct CDR3 sequences, with less than 30% as singletons. There are 14 residues in the CDR3. V gave up 2 bases and J gave up 4 bases, with 9 bases separating them. CDR1 is SGHRS and CDR2 is YFSETQ in the germline V gene. As for time point: after trial treatment. Treatment noted: LDRT plus nivolumab, ipilimumab, low-dose cyclophosphamide and aspirin (RACIN trial). This clonotype is labeled as medium-sized.

The sequencing used PBMCs, collected after low-dose radiotherapy plus immunotherapy. This sequence was found in a male donor with prostate cancer. The V and J genes are TRBV5-1 and TRBJ2-2; no reliable D call. CDR3 amino acids: CASSFYYGTGELFF. The CDR3 bases are TGCGCCAGCAGCTTCTATTATGGCACCGGGGAGCTGTTTTTT.